This T cell receptor beta chain was sequenced during a study of technical replicates of blood from several donors. Produced via immunoSEQ multiplex PCR; TCRdb's table is partial and in-frame only. The table includes tens of thousands of clones, around nine tenths detected once. Trimming removed 3 bases from V and 4 bases from J; junction bases left unmatched: 12. The V gene's germline CDR1 is SGDLS and CDR2 YYNGEE. The CDR3 contains 17 residues. The TCR comes from a human donor in good health. Sequenced material: T cells isolated from PBMCs. The V and J genes are TRBV9 and TRBJ2-3, with TRBD2 matching 9 bases. CDR3 bases: TGTGCCAGCAGCGCCCTCACTAGCGGGTCTACCTCAGATACGCAGTATTTT. Residues: CASSALTSGSTSDTQYF.